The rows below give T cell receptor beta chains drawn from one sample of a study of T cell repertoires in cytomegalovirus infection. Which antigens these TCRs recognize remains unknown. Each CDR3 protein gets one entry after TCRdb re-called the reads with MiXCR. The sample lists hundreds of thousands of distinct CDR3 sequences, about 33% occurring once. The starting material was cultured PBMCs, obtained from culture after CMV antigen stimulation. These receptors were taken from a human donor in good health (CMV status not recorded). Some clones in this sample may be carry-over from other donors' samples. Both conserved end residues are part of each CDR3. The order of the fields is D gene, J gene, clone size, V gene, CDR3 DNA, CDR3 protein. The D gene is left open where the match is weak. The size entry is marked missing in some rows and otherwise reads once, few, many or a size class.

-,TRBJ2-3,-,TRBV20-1,TGCAGTGCGCACCACCCCGGCCGTGGGGGTACAGATACGCAGTATTTT,CSAHHPGRGGTDTQYF
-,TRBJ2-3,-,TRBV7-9,TGTGCCAGCAGGATAGGTGGGACTCGCGATACGCAGTATTTT,CASRIGGTRDTQYF
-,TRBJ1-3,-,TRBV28,TGTGCCAGCAGGACAGAGAACCTCGCCGGAAACACCATATATTTT,CASRTENLAGNTIYF
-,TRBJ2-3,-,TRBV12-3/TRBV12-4,TGTGCCAGCAGCGCACAATGGGAATCAGATACGCAGTATTTT,CASSAQWESDTQYF
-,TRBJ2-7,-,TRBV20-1,TGCAGTGCTAGAGATTCCGTGACTAGTGGCTACGAGCAGTACTTC,CSARDSVTSGYEQYF
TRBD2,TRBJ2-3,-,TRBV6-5,TGTGCCAGCAGAAGTACTAGCGGGGGGCGCTTCACAGATACGCAGTATTTT,CASRSTSGGRFTDTQYF
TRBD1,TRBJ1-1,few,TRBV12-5,TGTGCTAGTGGTGCCGGGACAGGCAACACTGAAGCTTTCTTT,CASGAGTGNTEAFF
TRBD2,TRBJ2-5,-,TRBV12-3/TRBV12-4,TGTGCCAGCAGTTTATCTAGCGGGGAAGAGACCCAGTACTTC,CASSLSSGEETQYF
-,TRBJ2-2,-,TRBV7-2,TGTGCCAGCAGCTTGTTAGGGGGGGTCACCGGGGAGCTGTTTTTT,CASSLLGGVTGELFF
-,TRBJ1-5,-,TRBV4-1,TGCGCCAGCAGCCAAGACTCCACGGCAGGTCAGCCCCAGCATTTT,CASSQDSTAGQPQHF
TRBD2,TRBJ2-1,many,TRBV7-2,TGTGCCAGCAGCCGGGCCCTAGCGGGGCCGGATGAGCAGTTCTTC,CASSRALAGPDEQFF
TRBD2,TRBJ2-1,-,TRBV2,TGTGCCAGTTCCCAACCGGGACTAGCCCTGTTCTTC,CASSQPGLALFF
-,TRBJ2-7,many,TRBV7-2,TGTGCCAGCAGCTTAGAACTCGTGAAGGAGCAGTACTTC,CASSLELVKEQYF
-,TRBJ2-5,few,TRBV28,TGTGCCAGCAGTTTGTCCATCCAAGAGACCCAGTACTTC,CASSLSIQETQYF
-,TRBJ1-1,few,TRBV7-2,TGTGCCAGCGAAGAGGGGCCTGACACTGAAGCTTTCTTT,CASEEGPDTEAFF
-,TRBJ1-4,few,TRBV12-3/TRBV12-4,TGTGCCAGCAGTCTCGGGCGACAGACCGAAAAACTGTTTTTT,CASSLGRQTEKLFF
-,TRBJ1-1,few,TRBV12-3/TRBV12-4,TGTGCCAGCAGTAAGCGACAGGAATATCCTCGCCTGAACACTGAAGCTTTCTTT,CASSKRQEYPRLNTEAFF
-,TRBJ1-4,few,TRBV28,TGTGCCAGCAGTTCAGGACAAGAAAATGAAAAACTGTTTTTT,CASSSGQENEKLFF
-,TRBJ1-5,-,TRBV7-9,TGTGTCAGCAGCTTAGGAGGGGATCAGCCCCAGCATTTT,CVSSLGGDQPQHF
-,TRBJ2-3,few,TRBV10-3,TGTGCCACCGCTAGGAGAGATACGCAGTATTTT,CATARRDTQYF
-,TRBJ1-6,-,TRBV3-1,TGTGCCAGCAGCCAAGGACGAGCGGGGGATGGTTCACCCCTCCACTTT,CASSQGRAGDGSPLHF
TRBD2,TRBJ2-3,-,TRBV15,TGTGCCACCAGCAGAACTAGCGAGGGTAATACGCAGTATTTT,CATSRTSEGNTQYF
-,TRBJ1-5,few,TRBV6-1,TGTGCCAGCAGTGAATCCCCCGGGGGGCTGAGCAATCAGCCCCAGCATTTT,CASSESPGGLSNQPQHF
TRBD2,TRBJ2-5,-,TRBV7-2,TGTGCCAGCAGCTTACCGGGGCTGGGGGGGGAGACCCAGTACTTC,CASSLPGLGGETQYF
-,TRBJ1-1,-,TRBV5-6,TGTGCCAGCTACCTGCGGCCCCTTCGAGGTGAAGCTTTCTTT,CASYLRPLRGEAFF
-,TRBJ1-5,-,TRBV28,TGTGCCAGCAGTGGGTTTGTTTGGCAGCCCCAGCATTTT,CASSGFVWQPQHF
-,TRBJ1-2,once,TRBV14,TGTGCCAGCAGCCAATTCACCTATGGCTACACCTTC,CASSQFTYGYTF
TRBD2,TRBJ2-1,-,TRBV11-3,TGTGCCAGCAGCCCCGGGACTAGCGGGTCGAGCTCCTACAATGAGCAGTTCTTC,CASSPGTSGSSSYNEQFF
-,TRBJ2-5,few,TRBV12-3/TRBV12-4,TGTGCCAGCAGTTTGCCAAGCCAAGAGACCCAGTACTTC,CASSLPSQETQYF
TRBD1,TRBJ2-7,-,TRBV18,TGTGCCAGCTCACCATCGGGACAGGGGCTGTACGAGCAGTACTTC,CASSPSGQGLYEQYF
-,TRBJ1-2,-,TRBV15,TGTGCCACCAGCCCCGCGGAGGATGGCTATGGCTACACCTTC,CATSPAEDGYGYTF
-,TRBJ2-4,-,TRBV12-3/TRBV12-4,TGTGCCAGCAGTTTATGGGGACACGACAAAAACATTCAGTACTTC,CASSLWGHDKNIQYF
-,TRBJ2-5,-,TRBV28,TGTGCCAGCAGTTTAAGGATGATGGAGACCCAGTACTTC,CASSLRMMETQYF
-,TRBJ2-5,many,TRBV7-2,TGTGCCAGCAGCTTGTACCCGTGGGCCCAGTACTTC,CASSLYPWAQYF
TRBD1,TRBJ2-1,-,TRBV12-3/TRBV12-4,TGTGCCAGCAGTACAGGGGCTGGGTACAATGAGCAGTTCTTC,CASSTGAGYNEQFF
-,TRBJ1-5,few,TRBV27,TGTGCCAGCAGGGGCACAGGGACAAGCCAGCCCCAGCATTTT,CASRGTGTSQPQHF
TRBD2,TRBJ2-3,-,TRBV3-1,TGTGCCAGCAGCCCCGAAGCCTTCGGGCGGGAGGGCCTGGGAGATACGCAGTATTTT,CASSPEAFGREGLGDTQYF
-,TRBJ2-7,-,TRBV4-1,TGTGCCAGCAGCCAAAGGGGCGGGGTGGGATCCTACGAGCAGTACTTC,CASSQRGGVGSYEQYF
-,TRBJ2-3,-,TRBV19,TGTGCCAGTAGTAACAGAGACACAGATACGCAGTATTTT,CASSNRDTDTQYF
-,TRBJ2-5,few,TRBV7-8,TGTGCCAGCAGCTTAAATCACAAGAGAGAGACCCAGTACTTC,CASSLNHKRETQYF
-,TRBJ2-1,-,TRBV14,TGTGCCAGCAGCCAAGGGTTAACACGCGGGCAGTTCTTC,CASSQGLTRGQFF
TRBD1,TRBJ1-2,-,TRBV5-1,TGCGCCAGCAGCACTGGGACAGGGGGCCAGGCGGAGTCTGGCTACACCTTC,CASSTGTGGQAESGYTF
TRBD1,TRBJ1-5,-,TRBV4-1,TGCGCCAGCAGCCAAATCCAGGGGGTCTTTAGCAATCAGCCCCAGCATTTT,CASSQIQGVFSNQPQHF
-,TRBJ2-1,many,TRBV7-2,TGTGCCAGCAGCCCCCCGGTAGCAGGGTGGTACAATGAGCAGTTCTTC,CASSPPVAGWYNEQFF
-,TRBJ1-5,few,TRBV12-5,TGTGCTAGTGGTTTCGGCAGGAGGTCCCAGCATTTT,CASGFGRRSQHF
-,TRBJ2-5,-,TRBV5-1,TGCGCCAGCAGCTTGGTGAACTCTGAAGAGACCCAGTACTTC,CASSLVNSEETQYF
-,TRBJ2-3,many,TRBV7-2,TGTGCCAGCAGCCCACCCCGACCCGGAGATACGCAGTATTTT,CASSPPRPGDTQYF
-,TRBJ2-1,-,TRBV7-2,TGTGCCAGCAGCCTGGCCCGGGGGGCCCTAGTCCATGAGCAGTTCTTC,CASSLARGALVHEQFF
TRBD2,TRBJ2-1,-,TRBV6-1,TGTGCCAGCAGTGAGAGTCGGGGGGGCCCACCTCCGGAGCAGTTCTTC,CASSESRGGPPPEQFF
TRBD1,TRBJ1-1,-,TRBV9,TGTGCCAGCAGCGTAGCTTCGCGGGACAGTGAAGCTTTCTTT,CASSVASRDSEAFF
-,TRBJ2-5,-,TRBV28,TGTGCCAGCAGGAGGAGGGGACCCCAAGAGACCCAGTACTTC,CASRRRGPQETQYF
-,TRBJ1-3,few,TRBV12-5,TGTGCTAGTGGCCTCAGGCAGGGGCAGAACTCTGGAAACACCATATATTTT,CASGLRQGQNSGNTIYF
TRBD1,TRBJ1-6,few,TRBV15,TGTGCCACCAGCAGAGATCTGGGGACAGCCCCCCACTTT,CATSRDLGTAPHF
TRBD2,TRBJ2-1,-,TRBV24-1,TGTGCCACCAGTGATTCCGGGAGGATCCAGTTCTTC,CATSDSGRIQFF
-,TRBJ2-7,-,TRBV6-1,TGTGCCAGCAGTCACCTACAGCGCTTCGAGCAGTACTTC,CASSHLQRFEQYF
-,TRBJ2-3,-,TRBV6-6,TGTGCCAGCAGGACGTCTACAAGTTCCACAGATACGCAGTATTTT,CASRTSTSSTDTQYF
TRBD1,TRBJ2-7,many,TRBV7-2,TGTGCCAGCAGCTCCTTCGGGACAGCCCCCGAGCAGTACTTC,CASSSFGTAPEQYF